The source of this T cell receptor beta chain is a study of blood T cells in healthy people across ages. The study's findings and limits: Donors of long life had a larger count of naive CD4+ cells and greater diversity than aged donors.

In germline, CDR1 is LGHDT, CDR2 YNNKEL (reference sequence). V lost 0 bases and J 3 bases, leaving 8 bases between the germline ends. The CDR3 loop spans 14 amino acids. With respect to this clonotype: The antigen is unknown.

Primers used in a second PCR of about 6 to 12 cycles were a sample-barcoded 5' primer and a J-beta primer mix. Via MiXCR, TCRdb re-called the 5' RACE reads, giving one row per CDR3 protein. Among about 730,000 distinct CDR3 sequences listed, around 40% were seen once. The V call is TRBV3-1, the J call TRBJ2-5, with D unresolved. The TCR was taken from a woman aged 60-75 years in good health. Sequencing was performed on blood. The CDR3, as DNA: TGTGCCAGCAGCCAAGAAGGCAGCAAAGAGACCCAGTACTTC. Protein product: CASSQEGSKETQYF.